These 28 T cell receptor beta chains were sequenced from one sample in a study of beta chain features in type 1 diabetes. Expressed TCRB transcripts got sequenced, as all isolated RNA was reverse transcribed. Profiling relied on immunoSEQ multiplex PCR, and the TCRdb table lists in-frame clones only, not all of them. The table lists 850,000 to 900,000 clones, 17% of them singletons. The sequencing input was naive CD4+ T cells from blood. The receptors stem from a woman aged 18 to 35 in good health.

This clone was found a few times. This chain links TRBV5-1 with TRBJ2-3; D possibly corresponds to TRBD2 (5 bases). The V end was cut by 0 bases, the J end by 2 bases, with 13 bases between. Germline values: CDR1 SGHRS, CDR2 YFSETQ. This CDR3 has 16 amino acids. CDR3 in DNA: TGCGCCAGCAGCTTGGTTCGCGGAGGAGACACAGATACGCAGTATTTT. Protein sequence: CASSLVRGGDTDTQYF.

This chain uses TRBV7-6 with TRBJ1-5; D not resolved. V lost 3 bases and J lost 7, with 13 bases in between. This CDR3 spans 14 amino acids. Germline V gives CDR1 SGHVS, CDR2 FNYEAQ. The CDR3 loop is CASSLVTDGQPQHF. The CDR3 nucleotides are TGTGCCAGCAGCTTGGTTACTGACGGACAGCCCCAGCATTTT.

The gene calls are TRBV5-4 and TRBJ2-1; the D gene is possibly TRBD2 (5 bases). The V gene's germline CDR1 is SGHNT and CDR2 YYREEE (reference sequence). The CDR3 runs to 16 residues. Trimming left V 4 bases short and J 7 bases short, with 21 bases between. The CDR3 protein is CASSVKSYQRDNEQFF. The CDR3 DNA is TGTGCCAGCAGCGTCAAGAGCTACCAACGGGATAATGAGCAGTTCTTC.

CDR3 region: CASSRVANTEAFF. The CDR3 DNA sequence: TGCGCCAGCAGTCGAGTTGCGAACACTGAAGCTTTCTTT. The chain couples TRBV5-1 to TRBJ1-1; D ambiguous. The CDR3 loop spans 13 amino acids. V lost 5 bases, J lost 1 base, and 9 bases lay in between. Germline CDR1 reads SGHRS; CDR2 reads YFSETQ.

This clone has just a few counts. In DNA form, the CDR3 reads TGTGCCAGCAGTCGGCCTCGAAACTCCTACAATGAGCAGTTCTTC. This encodes CASSRPRNSYNEQFF. V gene TRBV27 combines with J gene TRBJ2-1, with D unresolved. V was trimmed by 5 bases and J by 0 bases, leaving 11 bases between them. Germline loops: CDR1 MNHEY, CDR2 SMNVEV (reference sequence). The CDR3 has 15 amino acids.

Comments on this clone: The same CDR3 can be traced to other DNA sequences in this sample. This sequence joins TRBV7-2 and TRBJ2-1; 13 bases align to TRBD2. The CDR3 contains 15 residues. The germline V gene has CDR1 SGHTA and CDR2 FQGNSA. The V and J ends lost 4 bases and 4 bases, in that order; junction bases with no gene match: 1. The CDR3 spells CASSSGLAGYNEQFF. CDR3 sequence (DNA): TGTGCCAGCAGCTCGGGACTAGCGGGGTACAATGAGCAGTTCTTC. The full variable domain, completed using reference TRBV7-2 and TRBJ2-1, is GAGVSQSPSNKVTEKGKDVELRCDPISGHTALYWYRQSLGQGLEFLIYFQGNSAPDKSGLPSDRFSAERTGGSVSTLTIQRTQQEDSAVYLCASSSGLAGYNEQFFGPGTRLTVL.

CDR3 coding DNA: TGTGCCAGCTCACCACTGGGTGGGACGTTCGCGAACACCGGGGAGCTGTTTTTT. Translated: CASSPLGGTFANTGELFF. The V and J genes are TRBV18 and TRBJ2-2, with D perhaps given as TRBD1 or TRBD2 (5 bases each). The CDR3 covers 18 residues. V shed 1 base and J shed 0 bases, with 15 bases lying between them. The V gene's germline CDR1 is KGHSH and CDR2 LQKENI.

V usage is TRBV6-6 and J usage is TRBJ2-2; D gene ambiguous. With 5 bases removed from V and 6 bases from J, the gap between germline ends came to 13 bases. CDR3 length: 14 amino acids. Per germline, CDR1 MNHNY and CDR2 SVGAGI (reference sequence). CDR3 nucleotide sequence: TGTGCCAGCAGTCAACGAGACATTTCCGGGGAGCTGTTTTTT. It translates to CASSQRDISGELFF.

The V call is TRBV9, the J call TRBJ2-5; D is uncertain. V dropped 0 bases and J dropped 4 bases, with 7 bases sitting between them. There are 13 residues in the CDR3. Germline V gene sequence: CDR1 SGDLS, CDR2 YYNGEE. CDR3 amino acids: CASSVELLETQYF. The CDR3 DNA sequence: TGTGCCAGCAGCGTAGAACTTCTAGAGACCCAGTACTTC.

The chain recombines TRBV28 with TRBJ1-2; a weak D match, TRBD1 (5 bases). The CDR3 is made up of 14 amino acids. The V gene lost 5 bases and the J gene lost 5 bases, with 15 bases spanning the gap. The germline V gene encodes CDR1 MDHEN and CDR2 SYDVKM. The CDR3 DNA reads TGTGCCAGCAGTCCGGGAGGAGAGGGGTATGGCTACACCTTC. Amino acids: CASSPGGEGYGYTF.

This CDR3 is CASSRRLGVGTHTDTQYF. The CDR3 bases are TGTGCCAGCAGCCGAAGACTAGGCGTCGGGACTCACACAGATACGCAGTATTTT. This chain joins TRBV4-2 and TRBJ2-3; D possibly corresponds to TRBD2 (6 bases). The CDR3 totals 18 residues. Germline CDR1 LGHNA, CDR2 YNFKEQ. The germline V and J ends were trimmed by 4 bases and 2 bases, with 22 bases remaining between them.

V is TRBV9 and J is TRBJ2-1; 7 nucleotides line up with TRBD2. The J segment lost 6 bases and the V segment lost 4 bases, leaving 13 bases of the junction unmatched. Germline-derived CDR1 and CDR2 are SGDLS and YYNGEE. The CDR3 extends over 16 amino acids. DNA of the CDR3: TGTGCCAGCAGCTCATTCGGGGGGACTACTTTCAATGAGCAGTTCTTC. Its protein product is CASSSFGGTTFNEQFF.

This clone turned up a few times. The chain has TRBV7-9 and TRBJ1-2; the D gene is possibly TRBD1 (6 bases). This CDR3 has 14 amino acids. Germline CDR1 is SEHNR and CDR2 is FQNEAQ (reference sequence). The germline V and J ends were trimmed by 5 bases and 4 bases, with 14 bases remaining between them. The chain's CDR3 is CASSATGLGYGYTF. CDR3 in DNA: TGTGCCAGCAGCGCCACAGGGTTGGGCTATGGCTACACCTTC.

The V gene is TRBV7-9, the J gene TRBJ1-3, with 8 positions matching TRBD1. With V trimmed by 4 bases and J by 4 bases, 6 bases remained unmatched. Germline CDR1 is SEHNR and CDR2 is FQNEAQ (reference sequence). The CDR3 consists of 15 residues. The DNA of the CDR3 is TGTGCCAGCAGCTCCGGGACAGGATACGGAAACACCATATATTTT. This codes for CASSSGTGYGNTIYF. Filled out from reference TRBV7-9 and TRBJ1-3, the complete variable domain reads DTGVSQNPRHKITKRGQNVTFRCDPISEHNRLYWYRQTLGQGPEFLTYFQNEAQLEKSRLLSDRFSAERPKGSFSTLEIQRTEQGDSAMYLCASSSGTGYGNTIYFGEGSWLTVV.

The V call is TRBV30, the J call TRBJ1-5; tentative D call: TRBD1 (6 bases). The germline V gene encodes CDR1 GTSNPN and CDR2 SVGIG (reference sequence). With 4 bases removed from V and 4 bases from J, the gap between germline ends came to 17 bases. This CDR3 has 15 residues. CDR3 loop: CAWINPGQSNQPQHF. In nucleotides, the CDR3 is TGTGCCTGGATAAACCCAGGACAGTCGAATCAGCCCCAGCATTTT. The variable domain in full, with the rest retrieved from reference TRBV30 and TRBJ1-5, is SQTIHQWPATLVQPVGSPLSLECTVEGTSNPNLYWYRQAAGRGLQLLFYSVGIGQISSEVPQNLSASRPQDRQFILSSKKLLLSDSGFYLCAWINPGQSNQPQHFGDGTRLSIL.

This clone was seen a single time. The rearrangement joins TRBV6-1 to TRBJ1-5; D gene ambiguous. CDR3 length equals 11 residues. The V end lost 7 bases, the J end lost 10 bases, and 11 bases lay between the germline ends. Germline assignment: CDR1 MNHNS and CDR2 SASEGT. The CDR3 DNA reads TGTGCCAGCACCTCAGCGGGACCCCAGCATTTT. Protein: CASTSAGPQHF.

The gene calls are TRBV19 and TRBJ2-7; the match to TRBD2 covers 8 bases. The germline V gene encodes CDR1 LNHDA and CDR2 SQIVND (reference sequence). This CDR3 has 15 residues. Losses at the gene ends were 3 bases for V and 3 bases for J; bases not matched to a gene: 7. The CDR3 here is CASSIRTSWDYEQYF. CDR3 DNA: TGTGCCAGTAGTATCCGGACTAGCTGGGACTACGAGCAGTACTTC.

This clone was seen more than once but under ten times. J is TRBJ1-2 and V is TRBV6-5; D is unresolved. The CDR3 has 14 residues. V was pared by 0 bases and J by 14 bases, with 19 bases between. CDR1 and CDR2 from the germline V gene are MNHEY and SVGAGI. DNA of the CDR3: TGTGCCAGCAGTTACTCCCCTGCAGATCCCGGCGGGACCTTC. It is translated as CASSYSPADPGGTF.

The rearrangement uses TRBV10-3 and TRBJ1-4, with D possibly TRBD1 on 6 matching bases. V was clipped by 2 bases and J by 3 bases, with 13 bases between them. CDR1 and CDR2 from the germline V gene are ENHRY and SYGVKD. This CDR3 contains 16 residues. The CDR3 region is CAISERDKGANEKLFF. The CDR3 bases are TGTGCCATCAGTGAGCGGGACAAAGGTGCTAATGAAAAACTGTTTTTT.

The chain carries TRBV4-1 and TRBJ2-7, with D unclear. V dropped 2 bases and J dropped 3 bases, with 8 bases sitting between them. This CDR3 region has 13 residues. Germline V CDR1 and CDR2: MGHRA, YSYEKL. The CDR3 sequence is CASSQREDYEQYF. The CDR3 DNA reads as TGCGCCAGCAGCCAACGCGAGGACTACGAGCAGTACTTC.

Only a few counts were recorded for this clone. This chain's CDR3 is CASSVGTVWETQYF. The CDR3 region has the DNA TGTGCCAGCAGCGTAGGGACTGTTTGGGAGACCCAGTACTTC. V and J are TRBV9 and TRBJ2-5; weak D call: TRBD2 (5 bases). In germline, CDR1 is SGDLS, CDR2 YYNGEE. The V and J ends lost 0 bases and 5 bases respectively, with 11 bases between them. The CDR3 spans 14 residues.

This clone was counted between two and nine times. The chain has TRBV10-3 and TRBJ1-1; 8 bases line up with TRBD1. V gave up 10 bases and J gave up 8 bases; unmatched junction bases: 6. This CDR3 spans 11 amino acids. CDR1 is ENHRY and CDR2 is SYGVKD in the germline V gene. CDR3 DNA: TGTGCCACAGAAGGACAGGGCGAAGCTTTCTTT. Encoded protein: CATEGQGEAFF.

The chain carries TRBV5-1 and TRBJ2-7; tentatively, D is TRBD2 (6 bases). Trimming stripped 0 bases from V and 0 bases from J, with 13 bases between. Germline CDR1 reads SGHRS; CDR2 reads YFSETQ. This CDR3 has 16 residues. CDR3 nucleotide sequence: TGCGCCAGCAGCTTGGTATTAGCGGCAAACTCCTACGAGCAGTACTTC. Translating it yields CASSLVLAANSYEQYF.

The CDR3 loop reads CASSFGGGTVTSYEQYF. CDR3 nucleotides: TGTGCCAGCAGCTTCGGAGGCGGGACAGTAACTTCCTACGAGCAGTACTTC. V gene TRBV7-8 combines with J gene TRBJ2-7, with D perhaps matching TRBD1 (7 bases). In germline, CDR1 is SGHVS, CDR2 FQNEAQ. V lost 3 bases and J lost 1, with 19 bases in between. The CDR3 is made up of 17 amino acids.

V is TRBV15 and J is TRBJ2-6, with D possibly matching TRBD1 (5 bases). Germline V gene data show CDR1 as LNHNV and CDR2 as YYDKDF (reference sequence). The CDR3 is 19 amino acids. V was trimmed by 0 bases and J by 0 bases, leaving 15 bases between them. The CDR3, as DNA: TGTGCCACCAGCAGAGATCTTAACAGGAAATTCTCTGGGGCCAACGTCCTGACTTTC. Translating gives CATSRDLNRKFSGANVLTF. Looking up the rest from reference TRBV15 and TRBJ2-6 gives the full variable domain: DAMVIQNPRYQVTQFGKPVTLSCSQTLNHNVMYWYQQKSSQAPKLLFHYYDKDFNNEADTPDNFQSRRPNTSFCFLDIRSPGLGDTAMYLCATSRDLNRKFSGANVLTFGAGSRLTVL.

The sample holds a few counts of this clone. The CDR3, as DNA: TGTGCCAGCAGCTTGGGAAGACAGTTGAACACTGAAGCTTTCTTT. Its translation is CASSLGRQLNTEAFF. The chain is built from TRBV7-2 and TRBJ1-1, with TRBD1 as a possible D gene (5 bases). Germline lookup yields CDR1 SGHTA and CDR2 FQGNSA. The CDR3 has 15 residues. Trimming left V 3 bases short and J 0 bases short, with 11 bases between. Filled out from reference TRBV7-2 and TRBJ1-1, the complete variable domain reads GAGVSQSPSNKVTEKGKDVELRCDPISGHTALYWYRQSLGQGLEFLIYFQGNSAPDKSGLPSDRFSAERTGGSVSTLTIQRTQQEDSAVYLCASSLGRQLNTEAFFGQGTRLTVV.

The chain is built from TRBV28 and TRBJ2-7; 8 positions match TRBD2. The length of the CDR3 is 15 residues. V trimming: 5 bases; J trimming: 0 bases; junction bases outside the gene matches: 6. The germline gives CDR1 MDHEN, CDR2 SYDVKM. The DNA of the CDR3 is TGTGCCAGCAGTCCCCCGACTAGCGACTCCTACGAGCAGTACTTC. Translation: CASSPPTSDSYEQYF. Based on the CDR3 plus reference TRBV28 and TRBJ2-7, the full variable domain is DVKVTQSSRYLVKRTGEKVFLECVQDMDHENMFWYRQDPGLGLRLIYFSYDVKMKEKGDIPEGYSVSREKKERFSLILESASTNQTSMYLCASSPPTSDSYEQYFGPGTRLTVT.

This clone was detected only a few times. The gene calls are TRBV10-2 and TRBJ2-6, with TRBD1 identical over 7 bases. The V gene's germline CDR1 is WSHSY and CDR2 SAAADI. This CDR3 has 14 amino acids. The V gene end was trimmed by 8 bases and the J gene end by 3 bases; junction bases not matched to a gene: 4. This chain's CDR3 is CASRDSGGANVLTF. The CDR3 DNA sequence: TGCGCCAGCCGGGACAGTGGTGGGGCCAACGTCCTGACTTTC.